Listed below are T cell receptor beta chains from one sample, sequenced in a study of cytomegalovirus exposure and HLA in healthy donors. Profiling relied on immunoSEQ multiplex PCR, and the TCRdb table lists in-frame clones only, not all of them. The sample lists approximately 160,000 clones, around 80% seen once, with approximately 6.8% in the top ten. Specimen: PBMCs. The receptors originated from a young man in good health and CMV-seropositive. Each CDR3 is given with its conserved first and last residue. Each record gives: D gene, V gene, clone size, J gene, CDR3 protein, CDR3 DNA. The D gene is left open where the match is weak. Clone size is stated in some rows and not others, as once, few, many or a class when expanded.

NA	TRBV9	NA	TRBJ2-1	CASSDATGYNEQFF	TGTGCCAGCAGCGATGCGACTGGGTACAATGAGCAGTTCTTC
NA	TRBV4-3	NA	TRBJ1-4	CASSQDQGGEKLFF	TGCGCCAGCAGCCAAGACCAGGGAGGAGAAAAACTGTTTTTT
NA	TRBV10-3	NA	TRBJ2-5	CAISDASQETQYF	TGTGCCATCAGTGACGCCAGCCAAGAGACCCAGTACTTC
TRBD1	TRBV29-1	NA	TRBJ1-2	CSVGQGLGGGYTF	TGCAGCGTAGGACAGGGACTCGGCGGGGGCTACACCTTC
NA	TRBV25-1	NA	TRBJ2-3	CASSWGRGTDTQYF	TGTGCCAGCAGTTGGGGCAGGGGCACAGATACGCAGTATTTT
NA	TRBV5-1	NA	TRBJ2-6	CASSLYQDAGANVLTF	TGCGCCAGCAGCTTGTATCAGGATGCTGGGGCCAACGTCCTGACTTTC
NA	TRBV5-1	NA	TRBJ2-7	CASSFGLSSYEQYF	TGCGCCAGCAGCTTCGGACTCAGCTCCTACGAGCAGTACTTC
TRBD1	TRBV14	NA	TRBJ2-1	CASSQDRRDREGHEQFF	TGTGCCAGCAGCCAAGATAGGAGGGACAGGGAGGGCCATGAGCAGTTCTTC
TRBD2	TRBV5-4	NA	TRBJ2-2	CASSPTSGDTGELFF	TGTGCCAGCAGCCCGACTAGCGGGGACACCGGGGAGCTGTTTTTT
TRBD1	TRBV28	NA	TRBJ2-7	CASSLPRTGVHEQYF	TGTGCCAGCAGTTTACCGCGGACAGGGGTCCACGAGCAGTACTTC
NA	TRBV19	NA	TRBJ1-2	CASSLRQINYGYTF	TGTGCCAGTAGCCTTCGACAGATTAACTATGGCTACACCTTC
NA	TRBV10-3	NA	TRBJ1-2	CAISDGANYGYTF	TGTGCCATCAGTGACGGAGCTAACTATGGCTACACCTTC
NA	TRBV4-2	many	TRBJ2-7	CASSQDDGSAYEQYF	TGTGCCAGCAGCCAAGATGACGGGAGTGCCTACGAGCAGTACTTC
NA	TRBV29-1	NA	TRBJ1-1	CSVNGGSNTEAFF	TGCAGCGTTAATGGGGGCTCGAACACTGAAGCTTTCTTT
TRBD2	TRBV14	NA	TRBJ2-1	CASSQRWSGGYNEQFF	TGTGCCAGCAGCCAACGTTGGAGCGGGGGCTACAATGAGCAGTTCTTC
NA	TRBV7-9	NA	TRBJ2-1	CASSLVLGGNEQFF	TGTGCCAGCAGCTTAGTTCTAGGGGGCAATGAGCAGTTCTTC
TRBD2	TRBV4-3	NA	TRBJ2-5	CASSQGVAGGLGGETQYF	TGCGCCAGCAGCCAAGGGGTAGCGGGGGGGCTCGGGGGGGAGACCCAGTACTTC
NA	TRBV23-1	NA	TRBJ1-3	CASTSGTSISGNTIYF	TGCGCCAGCACCAGCGGGACATCGATCTCTGGAAACACCATATATTTT
TRBD2	TRBV7-2	NA	TRBJ2-7	CASRAPSGGANEQYF	TGTGCCAGCAGGGCCCCTAGCGGGGGGGCGAACGAGCAGTACTTC
TRBD1	TRBV7-8	NA	TRBJ1-5	CASSLQTGGNQPQHF	TGTGCCAGCAGCTTACAGACAGGGGGGAATCAGCCCCAGCATTTT
TRBD1	TRBV30	NA	TRBJ1-5	CAWSADRGDNQPQHF	TGTGCCTGGAGTGCGGACAGGGGGGACAATCAGCCCCAGCATTTT
NA	TRBV7-9	NA	TRBJ1-1	CASTRGLGTEAFF	TGTGCCAGCACTCGGGGGTTGGGCACTGAAGCTTTCTTT
NA	TRBV9	NA	TRBJ1-1	CASSVGNRPNTEAFF	TGTGCCAGCAGCGTAGGAAACAGGCCCAACACTGAAGCTTTCTTT
TRBD2	TRBV5-1	NA	TRBJ2-7	CASSLDGGDYEQYF	TGCGCCAGCAGCTTGGATGGGGGGGACTACGAGCAGTACTTC
TRBD2	TRBV28	NA	TRBJ2-1	CAIERGGSSYNEQFF	TGTGCCATCGAGAGGGGCGGGAGCTCCTACAATGAGCAGTTCTTC
TRBD2	TRBV7-8	once	TRBJ2-7	CASSIYPGASGSLSRYEQYF	TGTGCCAGCAGCATCTACCCCGGGGCTAGCGGGAGTCTTTCTCGCTACGAGCAGTACTTC
TRBD2	TRBV5-6	NA	TRBJ2-3	CASSLALAGEATQYF	TGTGCCAGCAGCTTGGCGCTAGCGGGGGAAGCTACGCAGTATTTT
NA	TRBV28	few	TRBJ2-5	CASSPDSVQETQYF	TGTGCCAGCAGTCCTGACAGTGTCCAAGAGACCCAGTACTTC
NA	TRBV5-1	NA	TRBJ1-2	CASSLSGAAGLDSYTF	TGCGCCAGCAGCTTGTCAGGTGCAGCGGGCCTGGATAGCTACACCTTC
TRBD2	TRBV6-1	NA	TRBJ2-5	CASSDLPSGGPYQETQYF	TGTGCCAGCAGTGATTTGCCAAGCGGGGGCCCGTACCAAGAGACCCAGTACTTC
NA	TRBV30	NA	TRBJ1-5	CAWSSERDQPQHF	TGTGCCTGGAGTTCGGAACGGGATCAGCCCCAGCATTTT